The T cell receptor beta chain described here comes from a study of cytomegalovirus exposure and HLA in healthy donors. The CDR3 is made up of 16 amino acids. Trimming removed 0 bases at V and 3 bases at J, with 14 bases between. Germline assignment: CDR1 KGHSH and CDR2 LQKENI. The PCR ran on 60 Vbeta and 13 Jbeta primers. Produced via immunoSEQ multiplex PCR; TCRdb's table is partial and in-frame only. The table lists about 190,000 clones, 60% to 80% of them singletons. Study observations and caveats: A link between a missense DCLRE1C variant and TCR beta V- and J-gene trimming emerged from a later analysis. Through in vitro validation, three CMV-associated chains were shown to be specific for CMV antigens. Reports described diagnosis of cytomegalovirus status by the classifier as highly specific and sensitive.

With regard to this clone: Its antigen remains unknown.

This sequence joins TRBV18 and TRBJ1-1; D is uncertain. The sequence was obtained from a woman aged 25 to 39 in good health and CMV-seropositive. Sequencing was performed on PBMCs. CDR3 sequence (DNA): TGTGCCAGCTCACCACCGTTGAAGCCGGAGGACACTGAAGCTTTCTTT. It specifies CASSPPLKPEDTEAFF.